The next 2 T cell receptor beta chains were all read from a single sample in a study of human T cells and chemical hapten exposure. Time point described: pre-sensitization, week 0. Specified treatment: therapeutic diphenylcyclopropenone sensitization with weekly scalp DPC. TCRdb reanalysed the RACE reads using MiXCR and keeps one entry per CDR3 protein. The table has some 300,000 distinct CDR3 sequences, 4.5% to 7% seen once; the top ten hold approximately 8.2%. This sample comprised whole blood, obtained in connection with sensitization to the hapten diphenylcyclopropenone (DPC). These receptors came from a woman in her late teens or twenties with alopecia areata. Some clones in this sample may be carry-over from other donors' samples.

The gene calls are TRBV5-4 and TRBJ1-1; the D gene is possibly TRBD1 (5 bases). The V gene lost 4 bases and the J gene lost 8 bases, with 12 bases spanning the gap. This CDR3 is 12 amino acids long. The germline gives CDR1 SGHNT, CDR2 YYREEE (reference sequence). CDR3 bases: TGTGCCAGCAGCAAGAGGGACGGGGAAGCTTTCTTT. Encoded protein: CASSKRDGEAFF.

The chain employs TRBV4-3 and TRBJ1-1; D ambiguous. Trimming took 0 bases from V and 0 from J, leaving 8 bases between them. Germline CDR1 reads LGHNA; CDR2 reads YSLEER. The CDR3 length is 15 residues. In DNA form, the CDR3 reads TGCGCCAGCAGCCAAGATGCGGAGTTGAACACTGAAGCTTTCTTT. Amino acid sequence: CASSQDAELNTEAFF.